This T cell receptor (beta chain) was identified in a study of graft-versus-host responses after intestinal transplantation. About the study: Anti-thymocyte globulin was used for induction in all recipients, who then took tacrolimus and steroids for about three years. Study conclusions and caveats: Detected in recipient marrow were GvH clones, some of which were first observed in ileum or blood. Elevated graft-versus-host to host-versus-graft clonal ratios in allografts were recorded for patients with graft-donor T cell macrochimerism. Circulating GvH clone levels at their peak were associated with HvG declines (early post-transplant).

In germline, CDR1 is SGDLS, CDR2 YYNGEE. The CDR3 has 15 residues. The V and J ends lost 0 bases and 0 bases respectively, with 4 bases between them. Data came from immunoSEQ multiplex PCR; TCRdb stores just in-frame clones and leaves some out. The sample holds around 33,000 clones; around 96% are singletons and the top ten take 0.75% to 0.9%. About this clone itself: Its matching antigen is unknown.

This TCR came from a human patient who received an intestinal transplant, so some T cells may come from the graft donor. The source was PBMCs, collected 16 days after intestinal transplant. The V and J genes are TRBV9 and TRBJ1-6; D ambiguous. The CDR3 is CASSVGSSYNSPLHF. CDR3 DNA: TGTGCCAGCAGCGTAGGTAGCTCCTATAATTCACCCCTCCACTTT.